The 29 T cell receptor beta chains given below trace back to one sample, sequenced in a study of chemoradiotherapy in HPV16-positive cancers. This table comes from immunoSEQ multiplex PCR, and its TCRdb copy is limited to in-frame clones, with some not included. The sample carries approximately 12,000 clones, over 75% recorded once. This specimen was blood, taken from a patient who underwent chemoradiotherapy. These receptor sequences come from a human donor with HPV-associated anogenital cancer.

This chain uses TRBV11-2 with TRBJ2-3; 8 bases are shared with TRBD2. V lost 5 bases, J lost 4 bases, and 8 bases stayed unmatched. This CDR3 is 15 amino acids long. CDR1 and CDR2 (germline): SGHAT, FQNNGV. The CDR3: CASSLRLARADTQYF. In DNA, the CDR3 is TGTGCCAGCAGCCTGCGACTAGCGAGGGCAGATACGCAGTATTTT. The full variable domain, rest sourced from reference TRBV11-2 and TRBJ2-3, is EAGVAQSPRYKIIEKRQSVAFWCNPISGHATLYWYQQILGQGPKLLIQFQNNGVVDDSQLPKDRFSAERLKGVDSTLKIQPAKLEDSAVYLCASSLRLARADTQYFGPGTRLTVL.

DNA of the CDR3: TGTGCCAGCAGCTTAGACCTACAGGGGTCTCGCTATGGCTACACCTTC. Amino acids: CASSLDLQGSRYGYTF. V usage is TRBV7-2 and J usage is TRBJ1-2; 7 nucleotides align to TRBD1. This CDR3 contains 16 residues. V lost 1 base, J lost 4 bases, and 9 bases stayed unmatched. CDR1 is SGHTA, CDR2 FQGNSA, per germline. Together with reference TRBV7-2 and TRBJ1-2, the CDR3 gives the full variable domain: GAGVSQSPSNKVTEKGKDVELRCDPISGHTALYWYRQSLGQGLEFLIYFQGNSAPDKSGLPSDRFSAERTGGSVSTLTIQRTQQEDSAVYLCASSLDLQGSRYGYTFGSGTRLTVV.

This clone was observed a few times. V and J are TRBV14 and TRBJ2-2; 7 bases agree with TRBD1. Germline CDR1 reads SGHDN; CDR2 reads FVKESK. CDR3 size: 14 residues. V lost 5 bases to trimming and J lost 4 bases; unmatched junction nucleotides: 4. The CDR3 here is CASSNRGSTGELFF. The DNA of the CDR3 is TGTGCCAGCAGCAACAGGGGTTCCACCGGGGAGCTGTTTTTT.

The chain joins TRBV5-1 to TRBJ2-1; 10 nucleotides agree with TRBD2. The germline V gene encodes CDR1 SGHRS and CDR2 YFSETQ. J was trimmed by 4 bases and V by 1 base; bases with no gene match: 2. There are 15 residues in the CDR3. DNA for the CDR3: TGCGCCAGCAGCTTGAATAGCGGGGGGTACAATGAGCAGTTCTTC. It specifies CASSLNSGGYNEQFF.

The rearrangement joins TRBV9 to TRBJ1-1; D remains ambiguous. V lost 0 bases to trimming and J lost 2 bases, with 11 bases between them. This CDR3 is 15 amino acids long. The germline CDR1 and CDR2 sequences are SGDLS and YYNGEE. In nucleotides, the CDR3 is TGTGCCAGCAGCGTAGGTCTGGAGAGAAACACTGAAGCTTTCTTT. The encoded protein is CASSVGLERNTEAFF.

As concerns this clone: This same CDR3 is encoded by further DNA sequences in the sample. CDR3 nucleotides: TGTGCCAGCAGCTCCTTGGGGGAGACCCAGTACTTC. This codes for CASSSLGETQYF. The chain couples TRBV7-9 to TRBJ2-5; no definite D call. V lost 4 bases and J 5 bases, leaving 8 bases between the germline ends. Germline V gene sequence: CDR1 SEHNR, CDR2 FQNEAQ (reference sequence). The CDR3 runs to 12 residues.

A single count supports this clone. V gene TRBV7-9 combines with J gene TRBJ2-2; 8 nucleotides match TRBD2. The CDR3 contains 16 residues. The J segment lost 6 bases and the V segment lost 1 base, leaving 7 bases of the junction unmatched. Germline V gene sequence: CDR1 SEHNR, CDR2 FQNEAQ (reference sequence). CDR3 amino acids: CASSLGPRGGAGELFF. The CDR3 DNA is TGTGCCAGCAGCTTAGGGCCCCGGGGGGGCGCCGGGGAGCTGTTTTTT.

The CDR3 sequence: CASSPGLRSETQYF. The CDR3 nucleotides read TGTGCCAGCAGCCCCGGTTTAAGGTCAGAGACCCAGTACTTC. This chain links TRBV2 with TRBJ2-5; no reliable D call. V was pared by 6 bases and J by 4 bases, with 15 bases between. CDR3 length: 14 amino acids. From germline, CDR1 is SNHLY and CDR2 FYNNEI.

V and J are TRBV5-4 and TRBJ2-3; 8 bases are a match to TRBD1. Germline CDR1 reads SGHNT; CDR2 reads YYREEE (reference sequence). Trimming at V came to 4 bases and at J to 6 bases, leaving 10 bases not matched to a gene. The CDR3 has 15 residues. In nucleotides, the CDR3 is TGTGCCAGCAGCAGGACCCAGGGGGCGGCGGATACGCAGTATTTT. This encodes CASSRTQGAADTQYF.

CDR3 protein: CASSLAPGQGVDGYTF. The CDR3, as DNA: TGTGCCAGCAGCTTAGCCCCGGGACAGGGGGTGGATGGCTACACCTTC. The V gene is TRBV7-6, the J gene TRBJ1-2; 11 nucleotides match TRBD1. After removal of 0 bases from V and 6 bases from J, the junction contained 6 bases not matched to a gene. The CDR3 runs 16 residues. The germline gives CDR1 SGHVS, CDR2 FNYEAQ.

The rearrangement joins TRBV5-1 to TRBJ2-1; D might be TRBD2 (5 bases). Trimming pared 0 bases from V and 6 bases from J, leaving 16 bases between. Germline lookup yields CDR1 SGHRS and CDR2 YFSETQ. The CDR3 has 16 amino acids. CDR3 coding DNA: TGCGCCAGCAGCTTGGAAGGTTCGGGAAGGGTCAATGAGCAGTTCTTC. Translated: CASSLEGSGRVNEQFF. The full variable domain, completed using reference TRBV5-1 and TRBJ2-1, is KAGVTQTPRYLIKTRGQQVTLSCSPISGHRSVSWYQQTPGQGLQFLFEYFSETQRNKGNFPGRFSGRQFSNSRSEMNVSTLELGDSALYLCASSLEGSGRVNEQFFGPGTRLTVL.

The chain combines TRBV2 with TRBJ1-2, with TRBD1 matching 10 bases. Germline CDR1 reads SNHLY; CDR2 reads FYNNEI. V was pared by 7 bases and J by 5 bases, with 13 bases of the junction left unmatched. There are 16 residues in the CDR3. CDR3 nucleotides: TGTGCCAGCATGTCCGGACAGGGGGACCTGCGATATGGCTACACCTTC. This translates into CASMSGQGDLRYGYTF.

The chain employs TRBV13 and TRBJ2-2; no clear D gene. Trimming removed 4 bases from V and 3 bases from J, with 0 bases in between. The CDR3 extends over 11 amino acids. The germline CDR1 and CDR2 sequences are PRHDT and FYEKMQ (reference sequence). The chain's CDR3 is CASSYTGELFF. The DNA for the CDR3 is TGTGCCAGCAGCTACACCGGGGAGCTGTTTTTT.

The chain uses TRBV6-1 and TRBJ2-5; possible D gene TRBD2, 6 bases. V was clipped by 7 bases and J by 5 bases, with 14 bases between them. The CDR3 is made up of 13 amino acids. Germline V lookup: CDR1 MNHNS, CDR2 SASEGT. The DNA for the CDR3 is TGTGCCAGCATGCGCTGGGGGGTCGAGACCCAGTACTTC. Its protein is CASMRWGVETQYF.

This clone showed up just a few times. This sequence joins TRBV6-1 and TRBJ2-7, with D possibly matching TRBD1 (6 bases). The ends were cut back, 4 bases at V and 3 bases at J, with 7 bases in the middle. CDR1 is MNHNS and CDR2 is SASEGT in the germline V gene. The CDR3 extends over 12 amino acids. The CDR3 loop reads CASSGDNYEQYF. The CDR3 DNA sequence: TGTGCCAGCAGTGGGGACAACTACGAGCAGTACTTC.

The genes are TRBV19 and TRBJ2-4; perhaps TRBD1 as D (6 bases). The germline gives CDR1 LNHDA, CDR2 SQIVND (reference sequence). The CDR3 runs 13 residues. Between the trimmed V and J ends, which lost 4 bases and 6 bases, there was a span of 10 bases. CDR3 DNA: TGTGCCAGTAGTAGACAGGCTACAAACATTCAGTACTTC. Translation: CASSRQATNIQYF.

The V call is TRBV6-1, the J call TRBJ1-1, with D maybe TRBD1 (5 bases). The CDR3 runs 19 residues. The V end lost 3 bases, the J end lost 3 bases, and 26 bases lay between the germline ends. CDR1 and CDR2 from the germline V gene are MNHNS and SASEGT. The CDR3 nucleotides are TGTGCCAGCAGTGATGGGGTCTGGGGCAGCCCGACGGGGTACACTGAAGCTTTCTTT. Residues: CASSDGVWGSPTGYTEAFF.

Comment on this clone: An end of the junction does not agree with germline; a read error may underlie this. The genes are TRBV19 and TRBJ2-3, with 8 bases that match TRBD2. CDR3 length equals 14 residues. CDR1 and CDR2 (germline): LNHDA, SQIVND (reference sequence). The CDR3 region is CASIIAGSTDTQYF. The CDR3 region has the DNA TGTGCCAGTATTATAGCGGGGAGCACAGATACGCAGTATTTT.

This clone was observed a single time. This chain joins TRBV19 and TRBJ2-1; the match to TRBD1 covers 8 bases. Trimming at V came to 5 bases and at J to 6 bases, leaving 9 bases not matched to a gene. CDR1 and CDR2 from the germline V gene are LNHDA and SQIVND (reference sequence). This CDR3 spans 15 amino acids. CDR3 protein: CASSHPPGTGNEQFF. The DNA for the CDR3 is TGTGCCAGTAGTCATCCCCCGGGGACAGGCAATGAGCAGTTCTTC.

V and J are TRBV2 and TRBJ1-2; maybe TRBD1 (6 bases). V gave up 4 bases and J gave up 7 bases, with 16 bases separating them. The germline V gene has CDR1 SNHLY and CDR2 FYNNEI. The CDR3 runs 14 residues. Written as DNA, the CDR3 is TGTGCCAGCAGTGTAGGTGGACAGAGGGGTGGCTACACCTTC. Translating gives CASSVGGQRGGYTF.

The CDR3 protein is CAIQGSSYEQYF. The CDR3 coding sequence is TGTGCCATACAGGGAAGCTCCTACGAGCAGTACTTC. The rearrangement uses TRBV10-3 and TRBJ2-5; TRBD1 might be the D (6 bases). The assigned J gene may be wrong: the sequence end matches TRBJ2-7 better. CDR3 length: 12 amino acids. The germline V gene has CDR1 ENHRY and CDR2 SYGVKD.

This chain connects TRBV19 to TRBJ1-6; D uncertain. The germline V gene encodes CDR1 LNHDA and CDR2 SQIVND (reference sequence). Trimming took off 1 base at V and 10 bases at J, with 14 bases between the two ends. The CDR3 totals 15 residues. CDR3 coding DNA: TGTGCCAGTAGTATAGTTAAGGGTTCGGAATCACCCCTCCACTTT. The encoded protein is CASSIVKGSESPLHF. Full variable domain (outside the CDR3, taken from reference TRBV19 and TRBJ1-6): DGGITQSPKYLFRKEGQNVTLSCEQNLNHDAMYWYRQDPGQGLRLIYYSQIVNDFQKGDIAEGYSVSREKKESFPLTVTSAQKNPTAFYLCASSIVKGSESPLHFGNGTRLTVT.

With regard to this clone: Distinct nucleotide sequences in the sample also encode this CDR3. The gene calls are TRBV18 and TRBJ2-3, with D perhaps matching TRBD2 (5 bases). The V gene's germline CDR1 is KGHSH and CDR2 LQKENI. The V end lost 1 base, the J end lost 0 bases, and 8 bases lay between the germline ends. The CDR3 length is 15 residues. The CDR3 DNA sequence: TGTGCCAGCTCACCACAGCGGTCTAGCACAGATACGCAGTATTTT. This codes for CASSPQRSSTDTQYF.

The genes are TRBV11-1 and TRBJ2-3, with D tentatively TRBD1 (6 bases). The CDR3 is 16 residues long. The germline V gene encodes CDR1 SGHAT and CDR2 FQDESV (reference sequence). The germline V and J ends were trimmed by 3 bases and 1 base, with 14 bases remaining between them. The CDR3 DNA reads TGTGCCAGCAGCTTGTATGGGGGCGCCGGCACAGATACGCAGTATTTT. This gives the protein CASSLYGGAGTDTQYF.

This chain links TRBV6-1 with TRBJ1-5, with no clear D. With 4 bases removed from V and 4 bases from J, the gap between germline ends came to 8 bases. The CDR3 runs 13 residues. Germline V lookup: CDR1 MNHNS, CDR2 SASEGT. CDR3 DNA sequence: TGTGCCAGCAGTGGACACCGTAATCAGCCCCAGCATTTT. Amino acids: CASSGHRNQPQHF.

The J gene is TRBJ1-1, the V gene TRBV7-9, with a tentative D call TRBD1 (6 bases). Germline CDR1 SEHNR, CDR2 FQNEAQ (reference sequence). CDR3 length: 17 amino acids. Trimming took 5 bases from V and 0 from J, leaving 19 bases between them. DNA for the CDR3: TGTGCCAGCAGCACGACCCCCCCGACAGGAGTGAACACTGAAGCTTTCTTT. The encoded protein is CASSTTPPTGVNTEAFF.

The chain joins TRBV29-1 to TRBJ1-2; the D gene is possibly TRBD1 (5 bases). Trimming left V 4 bases short and J 12 bases short, with 15 bases between. The CDR3 runs 11 residues. Germline CDR1 is SQVTM and CDR2 is ANQGSEA. CDR3 in amino acids: CSVAGPPPNTF. CDR3 nucleotide sequence: TGCAGCGTTGCGGGACCTCCACCCAACACCTTC.

This chain joins TRBV18 and TRBJ1-2, with 10 bases lining up with TRBD1. Germline V gives CDR1 KGHSH, CDR2 LQKENI. The CDR3 runs 14 residues. The ends lost 3 bases at V and 2 bases at J; junction bases unmatched: 0. CDR3: CASSPGQGNYGYTF. DNA of the CDR3: TGTGCCAGCTCACCGGGACAGGGGAACTATGGCTACACCTTC. The full variable domain, its missing parts supplied by reference TRBV18 and TRBJ1-2, is NAGVMQNPRHLVRRRGQEARLRCSPMKGHSHVYWYRQLPEEGLKFMVYLQKENIIDESGMPKERFSAEFPKEGPSILRIQQVVRGDSAAYFCASSPGQGNYGYTFGSGTRLTVV.

V is TRBV5-6 and J is TRBJ2-7; no clear D gene. The CDR3 is made up of 12 amino acids. Germline values: CDR1 SGHDT, CDR2 YYEEEE. With 2 bases removed from V and 0 bases from J, the gap between germline ends came to 3 bases. CDR3 nucleotide sequence: TGTGCCAGCAGCTTACTCTCCTACGAGCAGTACTTC. Its protein product is CASSLLSYEQYF. Supplemented by reference TRBV5-6 and TRBJ2-7, the full variable domain reads DAGVTQSPTHLIKTRGQQVTLRCSPKSGHDTVSWYQQALGQGPQFIFQYYEEEERQRGNFPDRFSGHQFPNYSSELNVNALLLGDSALYLCASSLLSYEQYFGPGTRLTVT.